The 5 T cell receptor beta chains given below trace back to one sample, sequenced in a study of control samples from healthy donors and cancer patients. Using immunoSEQ multiplex PCR, the repertoire was profiled, and TCRdb retains in-frame clones only, with some absent. The table has approximately 100,000 clones, more than 75% seen once. Sequencing used blood. The receptors originated from a woman in her forties in good health.

The chain joins TRBV6-2 or TRBV6-3 to TRBJ2-7; no clear D. Germline CDR1 MNHEY, CDR2 SVGEGT. This CDR3 spans 12 amino acids. Trimming shortened V by 0 bases and J by 4 bases, and 4 bases separated the two germline ends. CDR3 coding DNA: TGTGCCAGCAGTTACTCTCTATACGAGCAGTACTTC. Translated: CASSYSLYEQYF.

The rearrangement uses TRBV14 and TRBJ1-4, with 9 positions matching TRBD1. The CDR3 spans 14 residues. From germline, CDR1 is SGHDN and CDR2 FVKESK. The V segment lost 6 bases and the J segment 7 bases; nucleotides outside the gene matches: 6. The CDR3 bases are TGTGCCAGCAGTACGGACAGGGGAGGTGAAAAACTGTTTTTT. Protein product: CASSTDRGGEKLFF.

This chain links TRBV7-2 with TRBJ2-1; 9 positions agree with TRBD2. The ends lost 4 bases at V and 4 bases at J; junction bases unmatched: 8. The CDR3 spans 16 residues. The germline gives CDR1 SGHTA, CDR2 FQGNSA. The CDR3 sequence is CASSSGLASIYNEQFF. Here the CDR3 DNA reads TGTGCCAGCAGCTCAGGACTAGCGAGCATTTACAATGAGCAGTTCTTC.

This rearrangement joins TRBV2 to TRBJ2-7; 12 positions agree with TRBD2. The CDR3 loop spans 16 amino acids. V lost 5 bases, J lost 0 bases, and 5 bases stayed unmatched. CDR1 SNHLY and CDR2 FYNNEI come from the germline V gene. The CDR3 region is CASSRLAGGVSYEQYF. The CDR3, as DNA: TGTGCCAGCAGTCGGCTAGCGGGGGGGGTCTCCTACGAGCAGTACTTC.

The CDR3 DNA follows: TGTGCCAGCAGCTTCTACGCCACCAGCGGGGAGAACGAGCAGTACTTC. Its translation is CASSFYATSGENEQYF. The gene calls are TRBV7-2 and TRBJ2-7; TRBD2 aligns across 7 bases. Losses at the gene ends were 3 bases for V and 5 bases for J; bases not matched to a gene: 13. CDR3 size: 16 residues. Germline CDR1 reads SGHTA; CDR2 reads FQGNSA. The whole variable domain, filled in from reference TRBV7-2 and TRBJ2-7, reads GAGVSQSPSNKVTEKGKDVELRCDPISGHTALYWYRQSLGQGLEFLIYFQGNSAPDKSGLPSDRFSAERTGGSVSTLTIQRTQQEDSAVYLCASSFYATSGENEQYFGPGTRLTVT.